This T cell receptor (beta chain) was observed in a study of blood T cell repertoires in COVID-19 (TCRdb year 2020). About the full investigation: The collaborator samples originated in the United States, Italy and Spain and spanned the acute and convalescent phases of COVID-19. The material from the prospective study consisted of cDNA or gDNA derived from T cells, B-cell-depleted T cells, or PBMCs. The dataset comprised deeply sampled blood TCRbeta repertoires from subjects exposed to, actively infected with, or recovered from COVID-19. The repertoires were made available in a free public database intended to serve as a resource for research on the immune response to SARS-CoV-2. The samples were drawn from two sources: the first 160 participants of the ongoing ImmuneRACE study, and over 950 subjects contributed by 6 global collaborators. The sample metadata nearly always contained a de-identified subject ID, COVID-19 status, age in years and sex. HLA class I and class II types, where available, came from metadata supplied by the sample provider rather than from assay-based typing. Findings and caveats that apply to the study as a whole: The quantity of clinical and demographic metadata differed by source and by participant and was supplied without curation.

This clone was counted between two and nine times. The specificity of this receptor is unknown. No base-level quality is on record; no much larger clone is a single base apart. Different DNA sequences within this sample yield the same CDR3. TCRbeta CDR3 regions were amplified from genomic DNA by means of the immunoSEQ Assay, a bias-controlled multiplex PCR. Concerning the study's data processing: The number of nucleated cells in each sample was estimated from the amplification of reference gene primers within the assay. To quantify the absolute abundance of each unique TCRbeta CDR3 rearrangement, sequence reads were collapsed and filtered. For each sample, productive Simpson clonality was calculated as the square root of Simpson's diversity index across productive rearrangements. The immuneACCESS repertoire file appears here via TCRdb, limited to in-frame rearrangements. These files lack a portion of the clones; in checked studies, under half of the deficit traces to unresolved V genes, and the cause of the others is not known. That table gives V, J and clone size, and the DNA gave D and trimming. This sample comprises 60,000 to 90,000 clones, approximately 84% of them detected only once. Approximately 5.8% of the sample belongs to the ten largest clones.

The junction shows trimming of 6 bases on V and 5 bases on J, and the gene matches do not reach 6 bases of it. The germline V gene (reference sequence) yields LNHDA for CDR1 and SQIVND for CDR2. The CDR3 numbers 14 residues from cysteine through phenylalanine. Only CDR3 DNA is held: 42 bases, read in frame from base 1. Collaborating institutions collected whole blood in K2EDTA tubes following their own protocols. For TCRbeta analysis, collaborators shipped samples as frozen whole blood, isolated PBMCs, or DNA extracted from either of those sample types. The chain uses TRBV19 and TRBJ2-5; 10 bases in between match TRBD1. The specimen sequenced was peripheral blood. The clonotype was recovered from a man aged 60 to 69 with active or convalescent COVID-19. The CDR3 loop reads CASSRQGARETQYF. The bases read TGTGCCAGTAGCCGACAGGGGGCAAGGGAGACCCAGTACTTC.